This T cell receptor (beta chain) was found in a study of cytomegalovirus exposure and HLA in healthy donors. Study-wide points: About 87% or about 30% of the time was how often most TCR beta V segments were productive, according to an earlier analysis.

Samples came from healthy bone marrow donors. There are a few counts of this clone. No antigen is known for it. J lost 4 bases, V lost 5 bases, and 15 bases had no gene match. The CDR3 spans 19 residues. In germline, CDR1 is SGHRS, CDR2 YFSETQ. Amplification used 60 Vbeta primers and 13 Jbeta primers. This table comes from immunoSEQ multiplex PCR, and its TCRdb copy is limited to in-frame clones, with some not included. The repertoire holds some 180,000 clones, with more than 65% as singletons. The sample consisted of PBMCs. The clonotype comes from a female donor in good health and CMV-seronegative. The rearrangement joins TRBV5-1 to TRBJ2-3; TRBD2 matches 14 bases. For the CDR3, the DNA is TGCGCCAGCAGATACCCGGGACTAGCGGGAGTTGGTGGCGCAGATACGCAGTATTTT. Its translation is CASRYPGLAGVGGADTQYF.